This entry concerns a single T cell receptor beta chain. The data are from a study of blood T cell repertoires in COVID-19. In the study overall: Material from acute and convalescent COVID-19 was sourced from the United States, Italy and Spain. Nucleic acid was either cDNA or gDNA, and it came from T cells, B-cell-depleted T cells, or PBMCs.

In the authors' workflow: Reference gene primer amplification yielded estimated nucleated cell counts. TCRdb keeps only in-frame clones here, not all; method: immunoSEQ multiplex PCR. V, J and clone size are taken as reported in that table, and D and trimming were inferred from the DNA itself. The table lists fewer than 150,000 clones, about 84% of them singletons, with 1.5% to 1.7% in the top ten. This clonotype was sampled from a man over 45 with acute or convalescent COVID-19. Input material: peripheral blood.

CDR3 amino acids: CAWSSNRGRGYTF. CDR3 coding DNA: TGTGCCTGGAGTAGTAACAGGGGGCGCGGCTACACCTTC. This chain links TRBV30 with TRBJ1-2; 9 bases are shared with TRBD1. Germline V gives CDR1 GTSNPN, CDR2 SVGIG (reference sequence). The CDR3 runs to 13 residues. Unmatched junction bases numbered 6, after V lost 2 bases and J lost 8 bases.